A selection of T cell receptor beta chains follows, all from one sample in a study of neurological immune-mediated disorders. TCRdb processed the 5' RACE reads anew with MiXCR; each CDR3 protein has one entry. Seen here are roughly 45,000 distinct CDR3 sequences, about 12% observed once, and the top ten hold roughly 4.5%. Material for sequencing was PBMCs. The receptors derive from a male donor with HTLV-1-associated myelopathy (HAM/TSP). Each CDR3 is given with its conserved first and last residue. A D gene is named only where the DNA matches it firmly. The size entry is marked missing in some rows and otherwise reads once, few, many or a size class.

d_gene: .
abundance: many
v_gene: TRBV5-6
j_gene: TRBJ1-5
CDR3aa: CASSPGGISNQPQHF
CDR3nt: TGTGCCAGCAGCCCTGGCGGAATTAGCAATCAGCCCCAGCATTTT

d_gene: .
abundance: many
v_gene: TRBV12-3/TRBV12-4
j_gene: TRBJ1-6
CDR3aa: CASSSLTPGISPLHF
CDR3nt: TGTGCCAGCAGTTCCCTTACACCGGGGATTTCACCCCTCCACTTT

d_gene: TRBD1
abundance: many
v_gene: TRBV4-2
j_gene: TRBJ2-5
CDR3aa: CASSRTGQRNTETQYF
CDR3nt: TGTGCCAGCAGCCGCACGGGACAGCGGAATACGGAGACCCAGTACTTC

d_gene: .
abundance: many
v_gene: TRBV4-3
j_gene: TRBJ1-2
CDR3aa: CASSQDFSGTLYGYTF
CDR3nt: TGCGCCAGCAGCCAAGATTTTAGTGGGACACTCTATGGCTACACCTTC

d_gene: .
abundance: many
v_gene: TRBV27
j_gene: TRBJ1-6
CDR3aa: CASSFSSSPLHF
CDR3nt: TGTGCCAGCAGTTTTAGTAGTTCACCCCTCCACTTT

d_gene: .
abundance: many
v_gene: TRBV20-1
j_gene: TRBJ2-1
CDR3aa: CSIAGLLSSYNEQFF
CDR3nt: TGCAGTATAGCAGGACTTTTAAGCTCCTACAATGAGCAGTTCTTC

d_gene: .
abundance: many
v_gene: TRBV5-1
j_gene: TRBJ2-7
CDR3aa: CASSPGLNEQYF
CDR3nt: TGCGCCAGCAGCCCGGGCCTTAACGAGCAGTACTTC

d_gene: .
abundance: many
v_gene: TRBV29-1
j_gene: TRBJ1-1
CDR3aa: CSVDLGNTEAFF
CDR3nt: TGCAGCGTTGATTTGGGGAACACTGAAGCTTTCTTT

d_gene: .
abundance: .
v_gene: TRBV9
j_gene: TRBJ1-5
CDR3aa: CASSAGPFIQPQHF
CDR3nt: TGTGCCAGCAGCGCCGGTCCGTTCATTCAGCCCCAGCATTTT

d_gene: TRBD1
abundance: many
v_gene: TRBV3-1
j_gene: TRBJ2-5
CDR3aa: CASSQVRTGGGETQYF
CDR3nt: TGTGCCAGCAGCCAAGTCCGGACAGGGGGCGGAGAGACCCAGTACTTC

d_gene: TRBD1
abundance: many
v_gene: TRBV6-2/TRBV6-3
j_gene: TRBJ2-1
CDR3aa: CAASGTGGIGEQFF
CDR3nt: TGTGCCGCTTCCGGGACAGGGGGCATAGGTGAGCAGTTCTTC

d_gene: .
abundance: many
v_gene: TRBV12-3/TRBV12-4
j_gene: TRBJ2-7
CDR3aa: CASSLGQLSSYEQYF
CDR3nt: TGTGCCAGCAGTTTAGGTCAGCTAAGCTCCTACGAGCAGTACTTC

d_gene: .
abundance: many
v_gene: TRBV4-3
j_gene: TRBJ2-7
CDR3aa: CASSVGFALSYEQYF
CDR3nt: TGCGCCAGCAGCGTAGGGTTTGCCCTCTCCTACGAGCAGTACTTC

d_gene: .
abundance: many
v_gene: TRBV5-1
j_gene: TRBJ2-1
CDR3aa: CASSLGLPEKVQFF
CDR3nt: TGCGCCAGCAGCTTGGGACTACCGGAGAAGGTGCAGTTCTTC

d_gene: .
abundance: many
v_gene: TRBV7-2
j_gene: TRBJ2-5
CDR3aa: CASSYKETQYF
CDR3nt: TGTGCCAGCAGCTATAAGGAGACCCAGTACTTC

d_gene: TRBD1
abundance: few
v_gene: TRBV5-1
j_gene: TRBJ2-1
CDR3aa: CASSNYAGTGNEQFF
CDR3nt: TGCGCCAGCAGCAACTACGCCGGGACAGGGAATGAGCAGTTCTTC

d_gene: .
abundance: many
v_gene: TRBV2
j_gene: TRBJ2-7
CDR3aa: CASSGSGWGTDYEQYF
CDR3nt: TGTGCCAGCAGTGGGTCTGGGTGGGGGACCGACTACGAGCAGTACTTC

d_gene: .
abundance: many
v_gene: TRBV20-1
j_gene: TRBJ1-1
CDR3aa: CSARDRPEAFF
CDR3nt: TGCAGTGCCCGAGACCGGCCTGAAGCTTTCTTT

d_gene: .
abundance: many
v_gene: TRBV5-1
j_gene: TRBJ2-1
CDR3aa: CASSLEMGKDEQFF
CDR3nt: TGCGCCAGCAGCTTGGAAATGGGGAAGGATGAGCAGTTCTTC

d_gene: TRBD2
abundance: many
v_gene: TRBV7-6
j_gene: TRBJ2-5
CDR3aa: CASSLRVAGGKETQYF
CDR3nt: TGTGCCAGCAGCTTAAGAGTTGCGGGGGGGAAAGAGACCCAGTACTTC

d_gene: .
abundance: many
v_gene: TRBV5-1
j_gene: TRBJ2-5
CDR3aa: CASSLAGLTYQETQYF
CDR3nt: TGCGCCAGCAGCTTGGCGGGCTTAACCTACCAAGAGACCCAGTACTTC

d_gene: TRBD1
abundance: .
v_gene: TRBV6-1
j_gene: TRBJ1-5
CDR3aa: CASSATGLMSQHF
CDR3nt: TGTGCCAGCAGTGCGACAGGGCTAATGTCCCAGCATTTT

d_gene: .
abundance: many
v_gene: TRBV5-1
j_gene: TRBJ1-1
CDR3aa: CASSLRTDEAFF
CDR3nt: TGCGCCAGCAGCTTGCGGACAGATGAAGCTTTCTTT

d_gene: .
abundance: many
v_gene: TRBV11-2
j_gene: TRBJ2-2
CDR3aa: CASSPTLGDTGELFF
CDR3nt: TGTGCCAGCAGCCCGACTTTGGGGGACACCGGGGAGCTGTTTTTT

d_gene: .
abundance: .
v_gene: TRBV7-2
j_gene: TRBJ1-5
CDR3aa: CASSLNLGNLRQPQHF
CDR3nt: TGTGCCAGCAGCTTAAACCTGGGAAACCTCAGACAGCCCCAGCATTTT

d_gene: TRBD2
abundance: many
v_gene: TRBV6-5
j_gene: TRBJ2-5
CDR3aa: CASSSLTSEETQYF
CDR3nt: TGTGCCAGCAGTTCCCTGACTAGCGAAGAGACCCAGTACTTC

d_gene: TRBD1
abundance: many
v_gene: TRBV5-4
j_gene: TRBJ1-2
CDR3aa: CASRRQGANYGYTF
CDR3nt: TGTGCCAGCAGACGACAGGGGGCCAACTATGGCTACACCTTC